This TCR beta chain was obtained from a study of T cell responses to AZD1222 COVID-19 vaccine. Findings of the study overall: Only six or seven AZD1222 recipients were seropositive at baseline. A mostly white British donor set with more females was recruited, and clonal diversity was possibly underestimated. Close to half of spike-specific TCRs reportedly recognize unmutated variant regions.

Timing groups of about 4 and about 12 weeks for second doses were pooled. Clones were sequenced by immunoSEQ multiplex PCR, and TCRdb holds only the in-frame ones, with some missing. Among roughly 150,000 clones listed, about 90% were seen once. Regarding this clone: What it binds is not known.

CDR1 and CDR2 (germline): SGHTA, FQGTGA. The length of the CDR3 is 17 residues. Trimming removed 1 base from V and 4 bases from J; junction bases left unmatched: 7. The origin of this receptor is an adult who received the AZD1222 COVID-19 vaccine. The rearrangement uses TRBV7-3 and TRBJ2-5, with 12 nucleotides matching TRBD2. Material: peripheral blood, obtained 28 days after the second AZD1222 dose. DNA for the CDR3: TGTGCCAGCAGCTTAAGACCCCCGACTAGCGGGAGAGAGACCCAGTACTTC. This encodes CASSLRPPTSGRETQYF.